The 13 T cell receptor beta chains reported below all come from one sample, sequenced in a study of blood T cell repertoires in COVID-19. This table comes from immunoSEQ multiplex PCR, and its TCRdb copy is limited to in-frame clones, with some not included. The sample shows 200,000 to 250,000 clones, around 84% of them seen only once. Sequencing used PBMCs or T cells enriched from blood (not recorded which). The source is a woman aged 40-49 years with acute COVID-19.

The chain employs TRBV3-1 (or the pseudogene TRBV3-2) and TRBJ1-6; TRBD1 aligns across 8 bases. The length of the CDR3 is 15 residues. Germline V gene sequence: CDR1 LGHDT, CDR2 YNNKEL (reference sequence). V trimming: 1 base; J trimming: 6 bases; junction bases outside the gene matches: 2. The CDR3 here is CASSQATGANSPLHF. The CDR3 DNA sequence: TGTGCCAGCAGCCAAGCGACAGGGGCTAATTCACCCCTCCACTTT.

V gene TRBV7-9 combines with J gene TRBJ2-3; 7 positions agree with TRBD2. The length of the CDR3 is 13 residues. Germline V gives CDR1 SEHNR, CDR2 FQNEAQ (reference sequence). V lost 7 bases, J lost 13 bases, and 14 bases stayed unmatched. CDR3 in DNA: TGTGCCAGCATCCGGAGGGAGGGGACGGATAAGTATTTT. Protein product: CASIRREGTDKYF.

This chain joins TRBV5-4 and TRBJ2-3, with 8 positions matching TRBD1. The CDR3 has 18 residues. Germline V gene sequence: CDR1 SGHNT, CDR2 YYREEE (reference sequence). V shed 1 base, J shed 8 bases, and the junction held 18 bases outside the gene matches. The CDR3 region is CASSLSQVTGAFQGTQYF. The CDR3 coding sequence is TGTGCCAGCAGCTTGAGTCAGGTGACAGGGGCGTTCCAGGGTACGCAGTATTTT. The whole variable domain, filled in from reference TRBV5-4 and TRBJ2-3, reads ETGVTQSPTHLIKTRGQQVTLRCSSQSGHNTVSWYQQALGQGPQFIFQYYREEENGRGNFPPRFSGLQFPNYSSELNVNALELDDSALYLCASSLSQVTGAFQGTQYFGPGTRLTVL.

V and J are TRBV19 and TRBJ1-5, with 7 bases aligning to TRBD1. The CDR3 spans 14 residues. With V trimmed by 6 bases and J by 5 bases, 7 bases remained unmatched. The germline CDR1 and CDR2 sequences are LNHDA and SQIVND (reference sequence). DNA of the CDR3: TGTGCCAGTAGGACACAGGGGAGCGATCAGCCCCAGCATTTT. Protein product: CASRTQGSDQPQHF.

This clone showed up just a few times. The rearrangement links TRBV14 to TRBJ1-4; D remains ambiguous. The CDR3 covers 15 residues. Germline lookup yields CDR1 SGHDN and CDR2 FVKESK. The V and J ends lost 2 bases and 8 bases respectively, with 15 bases between them. CDR3 coding DNA: TGTGCCAGCAGCCAACTGACCCATCGGAGGGAAAAACTGTTTTTT. Its protein is CASSQLTHRREKLFF.

The chain has TRBV19 and TRBJ2-7, with no clear D. Trimming took off 4 bases at V and 0 bases at J, with 10 bases between the two ends. This CDR3 is 14 amino acids long. CDR1 is LNHDA, CDR2 SQIVND, per germline (reference sequence). The CDR3 nucleotides are TGTGCCAGTAGTACCCCGGGTATCTCCTACGAGCAGTACTTC. Translated, it gives CASSTPGISYEQYF.

As regards this clone: The junction departs from the called germline gene at one end, perhaps through a read error. The chain has TRBV7-7 and TRBJ2-2, with 7 bases fitting TRBD1. The germline CDR1 and CDR2 sequences are SSHAT and FNYEAQ (reference sequence). The CDR3 length is 14 residues. The CDR3 loop reads CASSTQTGAGELFF. CDR3 coding DNA: TGTGCTAGCAGCACTCAAACAGGGGCCGGGGAGCTGTTTTTT.

This clone was observed once. The CDR3 reads CATEKNTEAFF. DNA of the CDR3: TGTGCGACAGAGAAGAACACTGAAGCTTTCTTT. The chain couples TRBV6-5 to TRBJ1-1; D perhaps matches TRBD1 (5 bases). CDR1 is MNHEY, CDR2 SVGAGI, per germline. This CDR3 has 11 residues.

The CDR3 spells CASSGQPTNEKLFF. The CDR3 DNA follows: TGTGCCAGCAGCGGACAGCCAACTAATGAAAAACTGTTTTTT. The rearrangement uses TRBV9 and TRBJ1-4, with a tentative D call TRBD1 (5 bases). V dropped 3 bases and J dropped 0 bases, with 6 bases sitting between them. The CDR3 length is 14 residues. In germline, CDR1 is SGDLS, CDR2 YYNGEE.

This rearrangement joins TRBV7-2 to TRBJ1-5; weak D call: TRBD1 (5 bases). Germline loops: CDR1 SGHTA, CDR2 FQGNSA. The CDR3 runs to 15 residues. Trimming removed 2 bases from V and 6 bases from J, with 14 bases in between. The DNA for the CDR3 is TGTGCCAGCAGCTTAAATAGACAGCTAGGTCAGCCCCAGCATTTT. This sequence encodes CASSLNRQLGQPQHF.

The chain has TRBV28 and TRBJ1-2, with 7 positions matching TRBD1. In germline, CDR1 is MDHEN, CDR2 SYDVKM. The CDR3 length is 15 residues. V lost 5 bases, J lost 2 bases, and 8 bases stayed unmatched. CDR3: CASSPLGQKNYGYTF. CDR3 DNA sequence: TGTGCCAGCAGTCCCCTGGGACAGAAAAACTATGGCTACACCTTC.

This rearrangement joins TRBV20-1 to TRBJ2-7; 7 bases fit TRBD2. The CDR3 extends over 14 amino acids. Per the germline V gene, CDR1 is DFQATT and CDR2 is SNEGSKA (reference sequence). The ends lost 3 bases at V and 4 bases at J; junction bases unmatched: 9. CDR3 DNA: TGCAGTGCTAGTGGCCCTAGCGGCTTGTACGAGCAGTACTTC. This gives the protein CSASGPSGLYEQYF.

The genes are TRBV10-3 and TRBJ2-3; no reliable D call. Germline loops: CDR1 ENHRY, CDR2 SYGVKD. This CDR3 contains 13 residues. V was cut by 5 bases and J by 6 bases, with 12 bases left in between. The CDR3 DNA sequence: TGTGCCATCAGTAACAGTGGATGGGATACGCAGTATTTT. Its protein product is CAISNSGWDTQYF.